This T cell receptor beta chain emerged from a study of blood T cells in healthy people across ages. There are 18 residues in the CDR3. Worth noting for this clonotype: At one of its ends the junction is not consistent with the germline gene, which may arise from a read error.

Sample-barcoded 5' priming and a J-beta primer mix drove a second PCR of about 6 to 12 cycles. TCRdb reanalysed the 5' RACE reads using MiXCR and keeps one entry per CDR3 protein. The table has some 690,000 distinct CDR3 sequences, 20% to 25% seen once. The receptor comes from a man between 65 and 80 years old in good health. Sequenced: blood. This chain connects TRBV12-3 or TRBV12-4 to TRBJ2-2, with 9 positions matching TRBD1. CDR3 amino acids: CASSSNRGRRWNTGEPFF. The DNA for the CDR3 is TGTGCCAGCAGCTCCAACAGGGGGCGTAGATGGAACACCGGGGAGCCGTTTTTT.